The rows below give T cell receptor beta chains drawn from one sample of a study of T cell responses to AZD1222 COVID-19 vaccine. This table comes from immunoSEQ multiplex PCR, and its TCRdb copy is limited to in-frame clones, with some not included. The table shows 150,000 to 200,000 clones, with about 92% occurring only once. The specimen was peripheral blood, collected on day 0 of AZD1222 vaccination. The receptors originated from an adult in good health. Each CDR3 is given with its conserved first and last residue. D genes are given only for firm matches. A clone size is listed for some rows: how often the clone was seen (once, few, many), or a class if it is expanded.

d_gene	abundance	v_gene	j_gene	CDR3nt	CDR3aa
NA	NA	TRBV11-2	TRBJ1-1	TGTACCAGCTCGCGGGGGTTCGAAGCTTTCTTT	CTSSRGFEAFF
TRBD1	NA	TRBV24-1	TRBJ1-5	TGTGCCACCAGTGATGGAGGGGGCATTCAGCCCCAGCATTTT	CATSDGGGIQPQHF
NA	NA	TRBV7-2	TRBJ2-5	TGTGCCAGCAGCTTAGCGCCTGGGCATCAAGAGACCCAGTACTTC	CASSLAPGHQETQYF
NA	NA	TRBV15	TRBJ2-1	TGTGCCACCAGCAGGACGTTATCCTACAATGAGCAGTTCTTC	CATSRTLSYNEQFF
NA	NA	TRBV6-1	TRBJ1-2	TGTGCCAGCAGTGAAATCTGGCAGGGTGGCTATGGCTACACCTTC	CASSEIWQGGYGYTF
NA	NA	TRBV5-1	TRBJ2-3	TGCGCCAGCAGCGGGGGCACAGATACGCAGTATTTT	CASSGGTDTQYF
NA	NA	TRBV30	TRBJ1-2	TGTGCCTGCGGACGGGGAATTGGTGGCTACACCTTC	CACGRGIGGYTF
NA	once	TRBV7-2	TRBJ2-2	TGTGCCAGCAGCGCAACAGCCACCGGGGAGCTGTTTTTT	CASSATATGELFF
NA	NA	TRBV29-1	TRBJ1-2	TGCAGCGTTTCGGACAGACTAAACTATGGCTACACCTTC	CSVSDRLNYGYTF
TRBD2	NA	TRBV27	TRBJ2-7	TGTGCCAGCAGTTTTTTGGTAGCGGGAGGTTACGAGCAGTACTTC	CASSFLVAGGYEQYF
NA	NA	TRBV10-1	TRBJ2-7	TGCGCCAGCAGTGAACGGCGGAGCGCGCATAACTACGAGCAGTACTTC	CASSERRSAHNYEQYF
NA	NA	TRBV12-3/TRBV12-4	TRBJ1-1	TGTGCCAGCAGGGGGGGGGTCAACACTGAAGCTTTCTTT	CASRGGVNTEAFF
NA	NA	TRBV19	TRBJ2-1	TGTGCCAGTAGGCCGCGGGGCGGGATCTACAATGAGCAGTTCTTC	CASRPRGGIYNEQFF
NA	NA	TRBV19	TRBJ2-6	TGTGCCAGTAGTATACAGAGCTCTGGGGCCAACGTCCTGACTTTC	CASSIQSSGANVLTF
NA	NA	TRBV29-1	TRBJ1-2	TGCAGCGCTGAGACAGCGGAGATTAACTATGGCTACACCTTC	CSAETAEINYGYTF
NA	NA	TRBV12-3/TRBV12-4	TRBJ1-1	TGTGCCAGCAGTCCAGGTGTCAGCACTGAAGCTTTCTTT	CASSPGVSTEAFF
NA	NA	TRBV4-1	TRBJ2-1	TGCGCCAGCAGCCAAGGCGGTCTGGGCTACAATGAGCAGTTCTTC	CASSQGGLGYNEQFF
NA	NA	TRBV28	TRBJ1-6	TGTGCCAGCACCGGATCGTGGCTCCCGCTGGCGTGGAATTCACCCCTCCACTTT	CASTGSWLPLAWNSPLHF
NA	NA	TRBV18	TRBJ2-3	TGTGCCAGCTCACGTCAGGCATCTAGCACAGATACGCAGTATTTT	CASSRQASSTDTQYF
TRBD2	NA	TRBV27	TRBJ2-3	TGTGCCAGCAGTTTCGCCCTAGCGGGAGTGGATACGCAGTATTTT	CASSFALAGVDTQYF
NA	NA	TRBV7-2	TRBJ1-2	TGTGCCAGCAGCCTTAGCTCAGATGTCTATGGCTACACCTTC	CASSLSSDVYGYTF
NA	NA	TRBV18	TRBJ1-5	TGTGCCAGCTCACCTTCAGGGATCAATCAGCCCCAGCATTTT	CASSPSGINQPQHF
NA	NA	TRBV30	TRBJ2-6	TGTGCCTGGAAGGCGGGGGCCAACGTCCTGACTTTC	CAWKAGANVLTF
NA	NA	TRBV6-5	TRBJ1-4	TGTGCCAGCAGCTCCGGGGCAGGGGAAAAACTGTTTTTT	CASSSGAGEKLFF
NA	NA	TRBV6-5	TRBJ1-5	TGTGCCAGCAAAAGGTCGGGGGATCAGCCCCAGCATTTT	CASKRSGDQPQHF
NA	once	TRBV10-3	TRBJ1-6	TGTGCCATCAGTGAGTCGAATGGACAGACCAATTCACCCCTCCACTTT	CAISESNGQTNSPLHF
NA	NA	TRBV12-5	TRBJ2-7	TGTGCTAGTGGTAAAAATTGGGGATCGTCCTACGAGCAGTACTTC	CASGKNWGSSYEQYF
NA	NA	TRBV27	TRBJ1-5	TGTGCCAGCAGTCCCGGGACCCAAAGCAATCAGCCCCAGCATTTT	CASSPGTQSNQPQHF
NA	NA	TRBV9	TRBJ2-7	TGTGCCAGCAGCGTGGGACCTGGGGAGGACTACGAGCAGTACTTC	CASSVGPGEDYEQYF
NA	NA	TRBV4-2	TRBJ1-2	TGTGCCAGCAGCCAAGATTGGGGGGCGAGCGGTGGCTACACCTTC	CASSQDWGASGGYTF
NA	NA	TRBV30	TRBJ1-1	TGTGCCTGGGTAGTGAACACTGAAGCTTTCTTT	CAWVVNTEAFF
TRBD2	NA	TRBV6-6	TRBJ2-7	TGTGCCAGCAGTTACGGTGGCGGGAGGAAAACTTACGAGCAGTACTTC	CASSYGGGRKTYEQYF
NA	NA	TRBV25-1	TRBJ1-6	TGTGCCAGCAGTGAAGTCAGCTCCTATAATTCACCCCTCCACTTT	CASSEVSSYNSPLHF
NA	NA	TRBV5-6	TRBJ1-2	TGTGCCAGCAGCTTGGGGGGTGGCTACACCTTC	CASSLGGGYTF
NA	few	TRBV19	TRBJ1-1	TGTGCCAGTAGTGGCGGCGAGGGTGGCCCTGAAGCTTTCTTT	CASSGGEGGPEAFF
NA	few	TRBV29-1	TRBJ1-3	TGCAGCGTTGTCGGGACGGGGGTTTCGGGTGGAAACACCATATATTTT	CSVVGTGVSGGNTIYF
TRBD1	NA	TRBV11-3	TRBJ1-4	TGTGCCAGCAGCCCAGACAGGGGGGAAAAACTGTTTTTT	CASSPDRGEKLFF
TRBD1	NA	TRBV19	TRBJ1-2	TGTGCCAGTAGTATAGAGGCCCTGGGACAGGACTATGGCTACACCTTC	CASSIEALGQDYGYTF
NA	NA	TRBV6-5	TRBJ2-7	TGTGCCAGCACTACCCTTAGCTCCTACGAGCAGTACTTC	CASTTLSSYEQYF
TRBD1	NA	TRBV18	TRBJ2-5	TGTGCCAGCTCACCGACAGGGAACCAAGAGACCCAGTACTTC	CASSPTGNQETQYF
NA	NA	TRBV4-1	TRBJ2-2	TGCGCCAGCAGCCAAGAGGGGACGCGGACCGGGGAGCTGTTTTTT	CASSQEGTRTGELFF
TRBD1	NA	TRBV11-2	TRBJ2-1	TGTGCCAGCAGCTCCGACAGGGGCGTTTACAATGAGCAGTTCTTC	CASSSDRGVYNEQFF
TRBD1	NA	TRBV5-6	TRBJ1-1	TGTGCCAGCAGCTTCCCCGACAGGGTGACTGAAGCTTTCTTT	CASSFPDRVTEAFF
NA	NA	TRBV6-5	TRBJ2-2	TGTGCCAGCAGGCGACAGGAAAACACCGGGGAGCTGTTTTTT	CASRRQENTGELFF
NA	NA	TRBV9	TRBJ2-5	TGTGCCAGCAGCCCAAACCAAGAGACCCAGTACTTC	CASSPNQETQYF
TRBD1	once	TRBV18	TRBJ1-5	TGTGCCAGCTCCCAGACAGGGTCCAATCAGCCCCAGCATTTT	CASSQTGSNQPQHF
TRBD2	NA	TRBV5-1	TRBJ2-2	TGCGCCAGCAGCTTGGATTCTAGCGGGGGCCGAACCGGGGAGCTGTTTTTT	CASSLDSSGGRTGELFF
NA	NA	TRBV5-1	TRBJ2-7	TGCGCCAGCAGCTTGGATCAGGCTAGCCTCGGGTACGAGCAGTACTTC	CASSLDQASLGYEQYF
NA	NA	TRBV28	TRBJ1-2	TGTGCCAGCAGACCGACCGGGGAATCTGACTATGGCTACACCTTC	CASRPTGESDYGYTF
TRBD2	NA	TRBV5-1	TRBJ2-1	TGCGCCAGCAGCTTGCCTAGCGGGGGCAATGAGCAGTTCTTC	CASSLPSGGNEQFF
TRBD1	NA	TRBV30	TRBJ1-1	TGTGCCTGGAGTTTGTCGGGACAGGGACGTCATGCAGCTTTCTTT	CAWSLSGQGRHAAFF
NA	NA	TRBV5-5	TRBJ1-1	TGTGCCAGCAGCTCTCCCGAGAGGTTTTTGAACACTGAAGCTTTCTTT	CASSSPERFLNTEAFF
NA	NA	TRBV19	TRBJ1-1	TGTGCCAGTAGTATAGGGCAGCTCTTTGGTGAAGCTTTCTTT	CASSIGQLFGEAFF
TRBD1	NA	TRBV3-1/TRBV3-2	TRBJ1-6	TGTGCCAGCAGCCAACTCAACAGGGGTTCACCCCTCCACTTT	CASSQLNRGSPLHF
NA	NA	TRBV29-1	TRBJ2-2	TGCAGCGGGAGAATTACAGGGAACACCGGGGAGCTGTTTTTT	CSGRITGNTGELFF
NA	NA	TRBV9	TRBJ2-1	TGTGCCAGCAGCGTAGGTGACCATGAGCAGTTCTTC	CASSVGDHEQFF
NA	NA	TRBV15	TRBJ2-5	TGTGCCACCAGCAGTATTCTTGAGACCCAGTACTTC	CATSSILETQYF
NA	once	TRBV30	TRBJ1-5	TGTGCCTGGACGCCCGGGGAGGAACAGCCCCAGCATTTT	CAWTPGEEQPQHF
NA	NA	TRBV27	TRBJ2-3	TGTGCCAGCAGTCTCGGAGGTAGGGGAGATACGCAGTATTTT	CASSLGGRGDTQYF